Each of the 21 T cell receptor beta chains below was sequenced from the same sample in a study of cytomegalovirus exposure and HLA in healthy donors. Primers: 60 Vbeta forward and 13 Jbeta reverse. Generated by immunoSEQ multiplex PCR, the TCRdb table keeps only in-frame clones and is missing some. This sample has about 69,000 clones; approximately 70% occur once, and the top ten carry around 15%. Sequencing used PBMCs. The receptor source for this set is a male donor in good health and CMV-seropositive.

CDR3 DNA: TGCGCCACCACCGACAGTGCCCCGTTCTATGGCTACACCTTC. Protein sequence: CATTDSAPFYGYTF. The V gene is TRBV10-2, the J gene TRBJ1-2; possible D gene TRBD1, 5 bases. Germline V gene data show CDR1 as WSHSY and CDR2 as SAAADI. This CDR3 has 14 residues. Trimming shortened V by 10 bases and J by 4 bases, and 19 bases separated the two germline ends.

A few counts support this clone. The chain uses TRBV9 and TRBJ2-5, with 8 nucleotides matching TRBD1. V shed 4 bases and J 1 base; nucleotides not matched to a gene: 6. Germline lookup yields CDR1 SGDLS and CDR2 YYNGEE. This CDR3 comprises 15 residues. The CDR3 coding sequence is TGTGCCAGCAGCATCCGGGACAGGACCCAAGAGACCCAGTACTTC. Translating it yields CASSIRDRTQETQYF.

This clone showed up just a few times. The chain employs TRBV5-1 and TRBJ1-3; 7 bases agree with TRBD1. The CDR3 totals 15 residues. The germline V gene encodes CDR1 SGHRS and CDR2 YFSETQ. J lost 2 bases, V lost 2 bases, and 4 bases had no gene match. The CDR3 loop is CASSLPQGTGNTIYF. CDR3 nucleotides: TGCGCCAGCAGCTTACCACAGGGGACTGGAAACACCATATATTTT.

This sequence joins TRBV5-1 and TRBJ2-5; a possible D gene is TRBD1 (5 bases). The V end lost 1 base, the J end lost 1 base, and 8 bases lay between the germline ends. Germline values: CDR1 SGHRS, CDR2 YFSETQ. CDR3 length: 14 amino acids. CDR3 in DNA: TGCGCCAGCAGCTTGAAACAGGCCCAAGAGACCCAGTACTTC. Translating gives CASSLKQAQETQYF. The full variable domain, completed using reference TRBV5-1 and TRBJ2-5, is KAGVTQTPRYLIKTRGQQVTLSCSPISGHRSVSWYQQTPGQGLQFLFEYFSETQRNKGNFPGRFSGRQFSNSRSEMNVSTLELGDSALYLCASSLKQAQETQYFGPGTRLLVL.

This clone has only a few counts. This rearrangement joins TRBV6-1 to TRBJ2-3, with TRBD1 identical over 7 bases. The germline gives CDR1 MNHNS, CDR2 SASEGT. CDR3 length: 14 residues. Trimming removed 3 bases from V and 4 bases from J; junction bases left unmatched: 4. Here the CDR3 reads CASSETGKSDTQYF. For the CDR3, the DNA is TGTGCCAGCAGTGAGACAGGGAAGTCAGATACGCAGTATTTT.

The CDR3 nucleotides read TGTGCCAGCTCTCGGGCGGCACCACGGGGCGAGCAGTACTTC. Amino acid sequence: CASSRAAPRGEQYF. The chain joins TRBV6-5 to TRBJ2-7, with D possibly being TRBD2 (5 bases). Trimming shortened V by 8 bases and J by 6 bases, and 20 bases separated the two germline ends. The CDR3 length is 14 residues. CDR1 is MNHEY, CDR2 SVGAGI, per germline.

J is TRBJ2-5 and V is TRBV9, with 9 bases matching TRBD2. Germline-derived CDR1 and CDR2 are SGDLS and YYNGEE. This CDR3 is built from 16 residues. The junction had 10 bases not matched to a gene; V was cut back by 3 bases and J by 4 bases. DNA for the CDR3: TGTGCCAGCAGCGCCATCGGGACTAGCCCTAGAGAGACCCAGTACTTC. This encodes CASSAIGTSPRETQYF. Filled out from reference TRBV9 and TRBJ2-5, the complete variable domain reads DSGVTQTPKHLITATGQRVTLRCSPRSGDLSVYWYQQSLDQGLQFLIQYYNGEERAKGNILERFSAQQFPDLHSELNLSSLELGDSALYFCASSAIGTSPRETQYFGPGTRLLVL.

The chain links TRBV11-2 to TRBJ1-1; 9 bases are shared with TRBD1. This CDR3 contains 14 residues. The V gene end was trimmed by 5 bases and the J gene end by 7 bases; junction bases not matched to a gene: 8. From germline, CDR1 is SGHAT and CDR2 FQNNGV. The CDR3 protein is CASSPRRGQGEAFF. As DNA, the CDR3 is TGTGCCAGCAGCCCCCGTCGGGGACAGGGTGAAGCTTTCTTT. The variable domain in full, completed from reference TRBV11-2 and TRBJ1-1, reads EAGVAQSPRYKIIEKRQSVAFWCNPISGHATLYWYQQILGQGPKLLIQFQNNGVVDDSQLPKDRFSAERLKGVDSTLKIQPAKLEDSAVYLCASSPRRGQGEAFFGQGTRLTVV.

This clone was counted only a few times. This CDR3 reads CASSLLGGETDTQYF. The CDR3 nucleotides are TGTGCCAGCAGCTTATTGGGGGGTGAGACAGATACGCAGTATTTT. V usage is TRBV7-3 and J usage is TRBJ2-3; maybe TRBD2 (6 bases). Trimming removed 2 bases from V and 3 bases from J, with 12 bases in between. This CDR3 is 15 amino acids long. Germline assignment: CDR1 SGHTA and CDR2 FQGTGA.

The rearrangement joins TRBV5-1 to TRBJ1-1; TRBD1 matches 10 bases. In germline, CDR1 is SGHRS, CDR2 YFSETQ. The J segment lost 11 bases and the V segment lost 5 bases, leaving 9 bases of the junction unmatched. This CDR3 region has 13 residues. DNA for the CDR3: TGCGCCAGCAGACAAGGACAGGGGGGAGGCGCTTTCTTT. Amino acid sequence: CASRQGQGGGAFF.

The chain is built from TRBV10-3 and TRBJ2-5, with 9 bases fitting TRBD1. Germline CDR1 is ENHRY and CDR2 is SYGVKD. The CDR3 has 16 amino acids. Trimming at V came to 3 bases and at J to 2 bases, leaving 7 bases not matched to a gene. CDR3 DNA sequence: TGTGCCATCAGTGATCTGGACAGGGGTGGGCAAGAGACCCAGTACTTC. Its protein is CAISDLDRGGQETQYF.

The V gene is TRBV25-1, the J gene TRBJ1-1, with TRBD1 matching over 7 bases. This CDR3 contains 15 residues. V trimming: 6 bases; J trimming: 0 bases; junction bases outside the gene matches: 7. Germline lookup yields CDR1 MGHDK and CDR2 SYGVNS. CDR3 protein: CASRDLQGMNTEAFF. The DNA of the CDR3 is TGTGCCAGCAGGGACCTACAGGGGATGAACACTGAAGCTTTCTTT.

The V and J genes are TRBV6-6 and TRBJ2-1; 11 bases map to TRBD2. V dropped 2 bases and J dropped 3; count of bases not matched to a gene: 0. The CDR3 is 15 residues long. Germline lookup yields CDR1 MNHNY and CDR2 SVGAGI (reference sequence). CDR3 nucleotide sequence: TGTGCCAGCAGTTACGGGACTAGCGGCTACAATGAGCAGTTCTTC. It codes for CASSYGTSGYNEQFF.

The chain combines TRBV4-3 with TRBJ2-3; possible D gene TRBD2, 6 bases. Per germline, CDR1 LGHNA and CDR2 YSLEER. The CDR3 totals 14 residues. The V end was cut by 0 bases, the J end by 5 bases, with 9 bases between. The chain's CDR3 is CASSQDRGIDTQYF. CDR3 nucleotides: TGCGCCAGCAGCCAAGATCGGGGGATAGATACGCAGTATTTT.

The genes are TRBV6-5 and TRBJ2-3; D is undetermined. Trimming took 2 bases from V and 2 from J, leaving 8 bases between them. Germline CDR1 reads MNHEY; CDR2 reads SVGAGI. There are 14 residues in the CDR3. The CDR3 nucleotides are TGTGCCAGCAGTTACGGCGGCGTCACAGATACGCAGTATTTT. Protein: CASSYGGVTDTQYF.

This clone occurred once. The chain has TRBV19 and TRBJ1-5; a weak D match, TRBD1 (6 bases). Germline V CDR1 and CDR2: LNHDA, SQIVND (reference sequence). Trimming shortened V by 7 bases and J by 4 bases, and 17 bases separated the two germline ends. The CDR3 has 15 amino acids. The CDR3 here is CASKNSQGRNQPQHF. The CDR3 DNA follows: TGTGCCAGTAAAAATTCACAGGGCCGAAATCAGCCCCAGCATTTT.

This chain links TRBV19 with TRBJ2-7; D may be TRBD1 (6 bases). This CDR3 spans 14 amino acids. V lost 5 bases to trimming and J lost 4 bases, with 15 bases between them. The germline CDR1 and CDR2 sequences are LNHDA and SQIVND (reference sequence). The CDR3 nucleotides are TGTGCCAGTAGTCGGGACATTCTAGGTTACGAGCAGTACTTC. It codes for CASSRDILGYEQYF.

This clone was detected once. The sample holds other DNA sequences that translate to the same CDR3. The chain joins TRBV6-5 to TRBJ2-7, with 11 bases that match TRBD1. The V gene end was trimmed by 0 bases and the J gene end by 0 bases; junction bases not matched to a gene: 1. The CDR3 runs 16 residues. Germline CDR1 MNHEY, CDR2 SVGAGI. CDR3 sequence: CASSYSGTGGSYEQYF. The CDR3, as DNA: TGTGCCAGCAGTTACTCAGGGACAGGGGGCTCCTACGAGCAGTACTTC.

The chain couples TRBV2 to TRBJ2-2; 8 positions match TRBD2. The CDR3 spans 14 residues. Germline CDR1 SNHLY, CDR2 FYNNEI. Trimming removed 8 bases from V and 2 bases from J; junction bases left unmatched: 4. The DNA for the CDR3 is TGTGCCAGCGGGCGGGGGGTCAACACCGGGGAGCTGTTTTTT. Its translation is CASGRGVNTGELFF. Together with reference TRBV2 and TRBJ2-2, the CDR3 gives the full variable domain: EPEVTQTPSHQVTQMGQEVILRCVPISNHLYFYWYRQILGQKVEFLVSFYNNEISEKSEIFDDQFSVERPDGSNFTLKIRSTKLEDSAMYFCASGRGVNTGELFFGEGSRLTVL.

This chain connects TRBV9 to TRBJ1-2, with D possibly being TRBD1 (5 bases). In germline, CDR1 is SGDLS, CDR2 YYNGEE. CDR3 length equals 15 residues. The ends were cut back, 4 bases at V and 6 bases at J, with 19 bases in the middle. The CDR3 spells CASSRGEGRRDGYTF. The CDR3 DNA reads as TGTGCCAGCAGCCGCGGGGAGGGGAGAAGGGATGGCTACACCTTC.

This chain connects TRBV29-1 to TRBJ1-2; no definite D call. The V end was cut by 3 bases, the J end by 3 bases, with 5 bases between. CDR3 size: 11 residues. CDR1 and CDR2 from the germline V gene are SQVTM and ANQGSEA. The CDR3 coding sequence is TGCAGCGTTGACCCAGACTATGGCTACACCTTC. Protein sequence: CSVDPDYGYTF.